The source of this TCR beta chain is a study of blood T cell repertoires in COVID-19. The repertoire was sequenced with immunoSEQ multiplex PCR; TCRdb's copy has only in-frame clones and lacks some. The data show 70,000 to 100,000 clones, 86% seen once. V dropped 0 bases and J dropped 2; count of bases not matched to a gene: 7. There are 17 residues in the CDR3. Germline V gene sequence: CDR1 SGHDN, CDR2 FVKESK. Sample: peripheral blood. This sequence joins TRBV14 and TRBJ2-3; 8 bases are a match to TRBD2. This TCR was sampled from a man older than 75 with active or convalescent COVID-19. The CDR3 region has the DNA TGTGCCAGCAGCCAAGATTGGAGCGGGGGATACACAGATACGCAGTATTTT. Its protein is CASSQDWSGGYTDTQYF.